These T cell receptor beta chains were read from a single sample in a study of T cells expressing NK-cell markers. TCRdb re-called the 5' RACE reads and shows each CDR3 protein once, DNA omitted. This listing includes 150,000 to 200,000 distinct CDR3 sequences. Material: blood T cells: a sorted CD56 or NKG2C T cell subset, CD4+ or CD8+ T cells, or bulk PBMC T cells (not recorded which). The receptors come from a man aged 18 to 69 in good health. Each CDR3 is given with its conserved first and last residue. Each record gives: V gene, J gene, CDR3 protein.

v_call: TRBV27; j_call: TRBJ2-7; cdr3_aa: CACSKGSSYEQYF
v_call: TRBV28; j_call: TRBJ2-5; cdr3_aa: CASSLSWGYETQYF
v_call: TRBV5-6; j_call: TRBJ2-5; cdr3_aa: CASSWAGGPPETQYF
v_call: TRBV20-1; j_call: TRBJ2-5; cdr3_aa: CSARDIGQDQETQYF
v_call: TRBV2; j_call: TRBJ2-2; cdr3_aa: CASSLRVDTGELFF
v_call: TRBV4-1; j_call: TRBJ1-2; cdr3_aa: CASSPGTGIDGYTF
v_call: TRBV7-9; j_call: TRBJ2-7; cdr3_aa: CASSSRDALSYEQYF
v_call: TRBV10-3; j_call: TRBJ2-1; cdr3_aa: CAISYVGDNEQFF
v_call: TRBV5-1; j_call: TRBJ2-7; cdr3_aa: CASSLVGGSEQYF
v_call: TRBV3-1; j_call: TRBJ2-1; cdr3_aa: CASSQTGGLSGSYNEQFF
v_call: TRBV28; j_call: TRBJ1-4; cdr3_aa: CASRPEDRFGEKLFF
v_call: TRBV5-4; j_call: TRBJ2-5; cdr3_aa: CASSFTSGEQETQYF
v_call: TRBV25-1; j_call: TRBJ1-1; cdr3_aa: CASSEPTPQGWTEAFF
v_call: TRBV7-9; j_call: TRBJ1-1; cdr3_aa: CASSVTGGTEAFF
v_call: TRBV5-1; j_call: TRBJ2-1; cdr3_aa: CASRFSSSGGGGNNEQFF
v_call: TRBV28; j_call: TRBJ2-1; cdr3_aa: CASRTGTGGYNEQFF
v_call: TRBV11-2; j_call: TRBJ2-7; cdr3_aa: CASSDGLEREQYF
v_call: TRBV29-1; j_call: TRBJ2-7; cdr3_aa: CSAITGAYEQYF
v_call: TRBV20-1; j_call: TRBJ2-4; cdr3_aa: CSARPVGGEWDIQYF
v_call: TRBV5-4; j_call: TRBJ2-7; cdr3_aa: CASSNRDRVPEQYF
v_call: TRBV7-9; j_call: TRBJ1-6; cdr3_aa: CASRKEDNSPLHF
v_call: TRBV30; j_call: TRBJ2-5; cdr3_aa: CAWSVQGKKETQYF
v_call: TRBV3-1; j_call: TRBJ1-1; cdr3_aa: CASSIIPESEAFF
v_call: TRBV19; j_call: TRBJ2-7; cdr3_aa: CASSIRDREDEQYF
v_call: TRBV5-4; j_call: TRBJ1-1; cdr3_aa: CASSRQQVVNSEAFF
v_call: TRBV12-3/TRBV12-4; j_call: TRBJ2-2; cdr3_aa: CASSLVAGRRGELFF
v_call: TRBV29-1; j_call: TRBJ1-1; cdr3_aa: CSVVRGNTEAFF
v_call: TRBV27; j_call: TRBJ2-1; cdr3_aa: CASTVSAGGYNEQFF
v_call: TRBV3-1; j_call: TRBJ1-2; cdr3_aa: CASSPRAGSNYGYTF
v_call: TRBV3-1; j_call: TRBJ2-3; cdr3_aa: CASSPLANTDTQYF
v_call: TRBV7-9; j_call: TRBJ2-5; cdr3_aa: CASSLAPGEETQYF
v_call: TRBV28; j_call: TRBJ2-7; cdr3_aa: CASSFRGVARGIPYEQYF
v_call: TRBV5-1; j_call: TRBJ2-3; cdr3_aa: CASSLASSGGSTDTQYF
v_call: TRBV15; j_call: TRBJ2-7; cdr3_aa: CATGTGVDEQYF
v_call: TRBV7-8; j_call: TRBJ2-2; cdr3_aa: CASSFDRVDTGELFF
v_call: TRBV20-1; j_call: TRBJ2-4; cdr3_aa: CSGVAAGAFEDIQYF
v_call: TRBV5-1; j_call: TRBJ2-6; cdr3_aa: CASMPFSGANVLTF
v_call: TRBV6-5; j_call: TRBJ2-1; cdr3_aa: CASSYDFADNEQFF
v_call: TRBV15; j_call: TRBJ1-5; cdr3_aa: CATSSTVAQPQHF
v_call: TRBV6-1; j_call: TRBJ1-5; cdr3_aa: CASSDREGNQPQHF
v_call: TRBV19; j_call: TRBJ2-1; cdr3_aa: CASSPGPGTSGGAVYNEQFF
v_call: TRBV4-2; j_call: TRBJ2-3; cdr3_aa: CASSQGKVEADTQYF
v_call: TRBV2; j_call: TRBJ1-4; cdr3_aa: CASTTRGAPEKLFF
v_call: TRBV7-6; j_call: TRBJ2-7; cdr3_aa: CASSLGQLSYEQYF
v_call: TRBV7-6; j_call: TRBJ2-3; cdr3_aa: CASNTAATDTQYF
v_call: TRBV29-1; j_call: TRBJ1-2; cdr3_aa: CSVEDPGFYGYTF
v_call: TRBV14; j_call: TRBJ2-1; cdr3_aa: CASSQDLVRGWSNEQFF
v_call: TRBV4-2; j_call: TRBJ1-1; cdr3_aa: CASSQDWGQGLAFF
v_call: TRBV7-8; j_call: TRBJ2-7; cdr3_aa: CASNHIVGYEQYF
v_call: TRBV27; j_call: TRBJ1-3; cdr3_aa: CASSHRGSGNTIYF
v_call: TRBV20-1; j_call: TRBJ1-6; cdr3_aa: CSADRDPRPSYNSPLHF
v_call: TRBV11-1; j_call: TRBJ2-7; cdr3_aa: CASSSMSGTLYHEQYF
v_call: TRBV20-1; j_call: TRBJ2-7; cdr3_aa: CSARDRELAGLYF
v_call: TRBV7-8; j_call: TRBJ2-5; cdr3_aa: CASSPPRGTDQETQYF
v_call: TRBV27; j_call: TRBJ2-5; cdr3_aa: CASSPLGAVGPQYF
v_call: TRBV7-6; j_call: TRBJ2-3; cdr3_aa: CASSLAYGRTDTQYF
v_call: TRBV12-3/TRBV12-4; j_call: TRBJ2-2; cdr3_aa: CASSPGTSGELFF